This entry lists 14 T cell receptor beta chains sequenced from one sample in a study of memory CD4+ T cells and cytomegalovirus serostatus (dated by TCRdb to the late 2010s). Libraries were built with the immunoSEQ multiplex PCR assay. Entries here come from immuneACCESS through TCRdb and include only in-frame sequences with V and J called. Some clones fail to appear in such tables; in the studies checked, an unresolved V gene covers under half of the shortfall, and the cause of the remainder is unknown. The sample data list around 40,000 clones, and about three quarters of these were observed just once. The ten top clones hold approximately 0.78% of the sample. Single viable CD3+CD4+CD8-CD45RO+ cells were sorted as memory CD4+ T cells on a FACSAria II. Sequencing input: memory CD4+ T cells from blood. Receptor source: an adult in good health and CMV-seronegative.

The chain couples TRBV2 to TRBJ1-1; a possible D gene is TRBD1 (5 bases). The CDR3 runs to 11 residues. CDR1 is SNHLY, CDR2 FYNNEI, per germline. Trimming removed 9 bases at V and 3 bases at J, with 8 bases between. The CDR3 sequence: CARLGDTEAFF. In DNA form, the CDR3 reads TGTGCCAGACTGGGGGACACTGAAGCTTTCTTT.

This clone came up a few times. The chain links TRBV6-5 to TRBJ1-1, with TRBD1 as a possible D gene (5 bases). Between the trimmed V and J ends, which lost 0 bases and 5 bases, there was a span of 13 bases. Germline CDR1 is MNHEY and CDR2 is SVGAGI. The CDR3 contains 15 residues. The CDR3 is CASSYSSWGRTEAFF. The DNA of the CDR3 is TGTGCCAGCAGTTACTCTTCTTGGGGGAGAACTGAAGCTTTCTTT.

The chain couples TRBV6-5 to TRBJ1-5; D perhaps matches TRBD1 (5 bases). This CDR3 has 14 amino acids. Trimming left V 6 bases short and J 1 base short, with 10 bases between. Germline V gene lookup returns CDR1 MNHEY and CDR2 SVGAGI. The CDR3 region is CASRATASNQPQHF. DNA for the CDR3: TGTGCCAGCAGAGCGACAGCCAGCAATCAGCCCCAGCATTTT.

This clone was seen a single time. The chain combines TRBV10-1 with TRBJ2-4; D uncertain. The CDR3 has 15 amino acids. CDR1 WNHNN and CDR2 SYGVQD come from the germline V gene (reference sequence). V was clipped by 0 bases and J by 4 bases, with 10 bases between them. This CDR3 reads CASSESNGLKNIQYF. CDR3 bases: TGCGCCAGCAGTGAGTCGAATGGTTTAAAAAACATTCAGTACTTC.

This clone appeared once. Here the CDR3 reads CASSGYSSGGMNEQFF. The CDR3 DNA reads as TGTGCCAGCAGTGGATATTCTAGCGGGGGGATGAATGAGCAGTTCTTC. The gene calls are TRBV2 and TRBJ2-1, with TRBD2 matching 11 bases. The V segment lost 4 bases and the J segment 7 bases; nucleotides outside the gene matches: 9. Per the germline V gene, CDR1 is SNHLY and CDR2 is FYNNEI. There are 16 residues in the CDR3.

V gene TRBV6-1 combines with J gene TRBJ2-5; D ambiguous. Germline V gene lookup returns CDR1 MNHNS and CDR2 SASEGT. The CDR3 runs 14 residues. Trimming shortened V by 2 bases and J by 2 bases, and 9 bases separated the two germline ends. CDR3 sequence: CASSEFDKQETQYF. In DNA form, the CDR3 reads TGTGCCAGCAGTGAATTTGACAAGCAAGAGACCCAGTACTTC.

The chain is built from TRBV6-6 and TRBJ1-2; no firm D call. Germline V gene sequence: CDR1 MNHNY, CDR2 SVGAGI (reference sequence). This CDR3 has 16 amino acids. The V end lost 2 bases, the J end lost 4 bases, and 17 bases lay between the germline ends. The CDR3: CASSYAGERRGYGYTF. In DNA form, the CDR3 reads TGTGCCAGCAGTTACGCGGGAGAGAGACGAGGCTATGGCTACACCTTC.

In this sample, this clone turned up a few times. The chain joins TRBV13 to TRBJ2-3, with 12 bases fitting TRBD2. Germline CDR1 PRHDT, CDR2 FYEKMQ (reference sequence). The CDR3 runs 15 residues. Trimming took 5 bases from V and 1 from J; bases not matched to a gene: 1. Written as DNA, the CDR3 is TGTGCCAGCAGCCGGACTAGCGGGGGCACAGATACGCAGTATTTT. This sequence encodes CASSRTSGGTDTQYF.

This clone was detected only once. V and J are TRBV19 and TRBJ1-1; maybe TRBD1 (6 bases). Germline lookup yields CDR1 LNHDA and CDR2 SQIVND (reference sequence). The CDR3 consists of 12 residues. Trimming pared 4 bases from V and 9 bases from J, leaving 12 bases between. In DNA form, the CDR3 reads TGTGCCAGTAGTAGGGTTCGGGGGCAAGCTTTCTTT. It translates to CASSRVRGQAFF.

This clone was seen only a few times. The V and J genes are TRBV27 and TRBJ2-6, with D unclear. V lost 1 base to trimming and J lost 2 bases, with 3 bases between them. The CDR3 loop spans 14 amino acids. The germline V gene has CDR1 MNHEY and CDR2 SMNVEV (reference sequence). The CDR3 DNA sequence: TGTGCCAGCAGTTTATATACTGGGGCCAACGTCCTGACTTTC. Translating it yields CASSLYTGANVLTF.

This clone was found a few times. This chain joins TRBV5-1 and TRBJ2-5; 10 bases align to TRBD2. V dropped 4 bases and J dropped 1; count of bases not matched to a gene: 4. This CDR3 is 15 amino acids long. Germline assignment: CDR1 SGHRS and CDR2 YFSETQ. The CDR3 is CASSVLAGIQETQYF. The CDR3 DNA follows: TGCGCCAGCAGCGTACTAGCGGGAATCCAAGAGACCCAGTACTTC.

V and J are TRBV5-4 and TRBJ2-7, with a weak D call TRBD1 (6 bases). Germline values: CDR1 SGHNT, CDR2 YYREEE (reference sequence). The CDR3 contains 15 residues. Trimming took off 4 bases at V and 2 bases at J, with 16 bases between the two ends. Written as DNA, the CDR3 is TGTGCCAGCAGCCGACCGGGACACGGCACCTACGAGCAGTACTTC. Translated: CASSRPGHGTYEQYF.

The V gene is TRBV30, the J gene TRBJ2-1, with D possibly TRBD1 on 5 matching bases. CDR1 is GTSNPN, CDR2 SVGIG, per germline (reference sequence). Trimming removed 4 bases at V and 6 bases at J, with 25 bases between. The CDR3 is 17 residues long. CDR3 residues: CAWTLYRDRGRGNEQFF. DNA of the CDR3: TGTGCCTGGACCTTATACCGCGACAGAGGTAGGGGCAATGAGCAGTTCTTC.

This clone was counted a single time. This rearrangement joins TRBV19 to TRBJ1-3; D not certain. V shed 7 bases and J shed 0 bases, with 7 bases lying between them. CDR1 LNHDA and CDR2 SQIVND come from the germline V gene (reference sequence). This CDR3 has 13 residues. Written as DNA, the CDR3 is TGTGCCAGTATGCAAAACTCTGGAAACACCATATATTTT. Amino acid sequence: CASMQNSGNTIYF.